These 8 T cell receptor beta chains were all obtained from the same sample, sequenced in a study of early T cells in non-severe SARS-CoV-2 infection. TCRdb called the 5' RACE reads again in MiXCR, with one record for every CDR3 protein. The repertoire includes 55,000 to 75,000 distinct CDR3 sequences, roughly 10% of them detected once, and around 15% sits in the top ten. This specimen was whole blood, taken at baseline. These receptors were taken from an adult who was a healthcare worker with PCR-confirmed SARS-CoV-2 infection or an uninfected control (not recorded which).

In this sample, this clonotype turned up a few times. V gene TRBV4-3 combines with J gene TRBJ2-2; no clear D gene. Trimming took off 4 bases at V and 7 bases at J, with 10 bases between the two ends. From germline, CDR1 is LGHNA and CDR2 YSLEER. CDR3 size: 13 residues. The CDR3 DNA follows: TGCGCCAGCAGCCTGCAGGCGAGCGGGGAGCTGTTTTTT. Translation gives CASSLQASGELFF.

This clonotype came up many times. The CDR3 reads CASSRTTGADNEQFF. Written as DNA, the CDR3 is TGTGCCAGCAGTCGGACTACTGGGGCCGACAATGAGCAGTTCTTC. The chain carries TRBV6-5 and TRBJ2-1; weak D call: TRBD2 (6 bases). The germline CDR1 and CDR2 sequences are MNHEY and SVGAGI. Deletions cut 5 bases from V and 5 bases from J, with 16 bases between. The CDR3 has 15 amino acids.

In this sample, this clonotype turned up a few times. V usage is TRBV18 and J usage is TRBJ2-7, with TRBD2 matching 12 bases. The V gene's germline CDR1 is KGHSH and CDR2 LQKENI. The CDR3 consists of 17 residues. With V trimmed by 0 bases and J by 2 bases, 5 bases remained unmatched. CDR3 in amino acids: CASSPPRSSGRAYEQYF. Written as DNA, the CDR3 is TGTGCCAGCTCACCACCTAGGTCTAGCGGGAGGGCCTACGAGCAGTACTTC.

At least ten counts were recorded for this clonotype. The J gene is TRBJ2-3, the V gene TRBV10-3, with 12 bases lining up with TRBD1. This CDR3 has 15 residues. V lost 4 bases to trimming and J lost 5 bases; unmatched junction nucleotides: 4. In germline, CDR1 is ENHRY, CDR2 SYGVKD. Here the CDR3 DNA reads TGTGCCATCAGTGTTGGGACAGGGGGCCAAGATACGCAGTATTTT. Protein product: CAISVGTGGQDTQYF.

In its sample, this clonotype was seen many times. The chain joins TRBV27 to TRBJ1-6; TRBD1 might be the D (6 bases). Germline V gene lookup returns CDR1 MNHEY and CDR2 SMNVEV (reference sequence). The V gene lost 5 bases and the J gene lost 10 bases, with 21 bases spanning the gap. The CDR3 sequence is 16 residues long. The CDR3 region has the DNA TGTGCCAGCAGTCAAACACGACAGGCAATGAGGTCACCCCTCCACTTT. It specifies CASSQTRQAMRSPLHF.

The rearrangement uses TRBV11-1 and TRBJ2-1; D possibly corresponds to TRBD2 (5 bases). This CDR3 has 15 amino acids. Germline values: CDR1 SGHAT, CDR2 FQDESV (reference sequence). Trimming took 5 bases from V and 3 from J, leaving 14 bases between them. CDR3 sequence reads: CASSQTTAHYNEQFF. The CDR3 DNA is TGTGCCAGCAGCCAGACTACAGCACACTACAATGAGCAGTTCTTC. Full variable domain (remainder filled in from reference TRBV11-1 and TRBJ2-1): EAEVAQSPRYKITEKSQAVAFWCDPISGHATLYWYRQILGQGPELLVQFQDESVVDDSQLPKDRFSAERLKGVDSTLKIQPAELGDSAMYLCASSQTTAHYNEQFFGPGTRLTVL.

This clonotype was counted ten times or more. J is TRBJ2-7 and V is TRBV29-1, with D unresolved. The CDR3 has 13 residues. V shed 3 bases and J shed 6 bases, with 15 bases lying between them. Germline CDR1 reads SQVTM; CDR2 reads ANQGSEA. CDR3 nucleotides: TGCAGCGTTGATCGGCAGAACACTGGCGAGCAGTACTTC. Residues: CSVDRQNTGEQYF.

This clonotype occurred a few times. The V call is TRBV20-1, the J call TRBJ2-1, with D uncertain. The CDR3 loop spans 13 amino acids. CDR1 and CDR2 from the germline V gene are DFQATT and SNEGSKA (reference sequence). Trimming cost V 1 base and J 7 bases, with 11 bases left between them. The CDR3 is CSARALARNEQFF. The CDR3 region has the DNA TGCAGTGCTAGAGCTCTGGCCCGTAATGAGCAGTTCTTC.